The 9 T cell receptor beta chains in this list originate from one sample, sequenced in a study of graft-versus-host responses after intestinal transplantation (dated by TCRdb to the early 2020s). To isolate intraepithelial and lamina propria lymphocytes from graft specimens, dithiothreitol, EDTA incubations and collagenase D digestion were used. Library preparation employed the immunoSEQ multiplex PCR assay. Drawn from immuneACCESS, this table holds only the in-frame rearrangements with V and J called that TCRdb kept. Clones are partly lost; checked studies trace under half to an unresolved V gene and leave the rest unexplained. The sample yields almost 30,000 clones; about 80% were counted once. The ten largest account for just over 3% of the sample. Material: ileum tissue, obtained 98 days after intestinal transplantation. Every receptor here comes from a human patient who received an intestinal transplant, so some T cells may come from the graft donor.

This clone is a singleton in its sample. The chain has TRBV5-1 and TRBJ2-1, with a possible D match to TRBD2 (6 bases). The CDR3 sequence is 14 residues long. Germline CDR1 SGHRS, CDR2 YFSETQ. V lost 0 bases and J lost 7, with 11 bases in between. The CDR3 loop is CASSLDEGRNEQFF. As DNA, the CDR3 is TGCGCCAGCAGCTTGGATGAAGGGAGGAATGAGCAGTTCTTC.

This chain connects TRBV12-5 to TRBJ2-1, with D perhaps matching TRBD1 (5 bases). The CDR3 extends over 15 amino acids. CDR1 is LGHNT, CDR2 FRNRAP, per germline. V lost 6 bases and J lost 6, with 18 bases in between. CDR3 nucleotides: TGTGCTAGTGGGACCCAGGGTTTGAACTCCAATGAGCAGTTCTTC. Its translation: CASGTQGLNSNEQFF. The full variable domain, in which reference TRBV12-5 and TRBJ2-1 provide the parts outside the CDR3, is DARVTQTPRHKVTEMGQEVTMRCQPILGHNTVFWYRQTMMQGLELLAYFRNRAPLDDSGMPKDRFSAEMPDATLATLKIQPSEPRDSAVYFCASGTQGLNSNEQFFGPGTRLTVL.

The chain couples TRBV4-1 to TRBJ2-6, with TRBD1 matching over 8 bases. From germline, CDR1 is MGHRA and CDR2 YSYEKL. Trimming took 1 base from V and 0 from J; bases not matched to a gene: 8. The CDR3 length is 19 residues. CDR3 nucleotides: TGCGCCAGCAGCCAAGCCAGGACAGGGCTCTACTCTGGGGCCAACGTCCTGACTTTC. This gives the protein CASSQARTGLYSGANVLTF.

The rearrangement joins TRBV6-1 to TRBJ1-1; D might be TRBD1 (5 bases). The germline V gene encodes CDR1 MNHNS and CDR2 SASEGT. This CDR3 is 15 amino acids long. The V end lost 5 bases, the J end lost 0 bases, and 13 bases lay between the germline ends. The CDR3 reads CASSLPGSLNTEAFF. CDR3 coding DNA: TGTGCCAGCAGTTTACCAGGGAGTCTGAACACTGAAGCTTTCTTT.

CDR3 sequence: CASSIILDSNYGYTF. The CDR3 nucleotides are TGTGCCAGTAGTATCATCCTGGACAGTAACTATGGCTACACCTTC. The genes are TRBV19 and TRBJ1-2; tentatively, D is TRBD1 (6 bases). This CDR3 is built from 15 residues. Looked up from germline, CDR1 is LNHDA and CDR2 is SQIVND (reference sequence). V lost 3 bases to trimming and J lost 1 base, with 12 bases between them.

The chain links TRBV4-1 to TRBJ1-2; D remains ambiguous. CDR1 and CDR2 from the germline V gene are MGHRA and YSYEKL. The CDR3 is made up of 13 amino acids. V was pared by 1 base and J by 5 bases, with 8 bases between. The CDR3 loop reads CASSQGTTYGYTF. The CDR3 region has the DNA TGCGCCAGCAGCCAAGGAACGACGTATGGCTACACCTTC.

The chain recombines TRBV25-1 with TRBJ2-6; D uncertain. CDR1 is MGHDK, CDR2 SYGVNS, per germline. V was pared by 2 bases and J by 3 bases, with 5 bases between. This CDR3 has 14 amino acids. The CDR3 loop reads CASSETVGANVLTF. In DNA form, the CDR3 reads TGTGCCAGCAGTGAAACAGTTGGGGCCAACGTCCTGACTTTC. Variable domain in full (rest from reference TRBV25-1 and TRBJ2-6): EADIYQTPRYLVIGTGKKITLECSQTMGHDKMYWYQQDPGMELHLIHYSYGVNSTEKGDLSSESTVSRIRTEHFPLTLESARPSHTSQYLCASSETVGANVLTFGAGSRLTVL.

The V gene is TRBV9, the J gene TRBJ2-3; D is possibly TRBD1 (5 bases). V lost 0 bases and J 5 bases, leaving 22 bases between the germline ends. The CDR3 sequence is 18 residues long. Germline V CDR1 and CDR2: SGDLS, YYNGEE. The CDR3 loop is CASSVALGTGTRGDTQYF. The DNA of the CDR3 is TGTGCCAGCAGCGTAGCTCTTGGAACAGGAACAAGGGGAGATACGCAGTATTTT.

By sample fraction, this clone is medium-sized (0.01 to 0.1%). The chain uses TRBV5-5 and TRBJ2-2; D call uncertain. Trimming left V 6 bases short and J 3 bases short, with 6 bases between. This CDR3 comprises 12 residues. Germline V lookup: CDR1 SGHKS, CDR2 YYEKEE (reference sequence). CDR3 residues: CASTTHTGELFF. The CDR3 DNA reads as TGTGCCAGCACCACTCACACCGGGGAGCTGTTTTTT.